The 5 T cell receptor beta chains below come from one sample, sequenced in a study of cytomegalovirus exposure and HLA in healthy donors. Measured with immunoSEQ multiplex PCR; TCRdb has only the in-frame clones, and not every one. The sample gives about 180,000 clones, 86% of which show up once; 2% to 3% is in the top ten. The specimen was PBMCs. The receptors derive from a man between 18 and 35 years old in good health and CMV-seropositive.

The chain joins TRBV18 to TRBJ1-2; unclear D gene. Trimming removed 0 bases at V and 14 bases at J, with 16 bases between. Germline V CDR1 and CDR2: KGHSH, LQKENI. The CDR3 is 13 amino acids. The CDR3 loop is CASSPPGLAADTF. The CDR3 nucleotides are TGTGCCAGCTCACCACCAGGCCTTGCCGCGGATACCTTC. The full variable domain, completed using reference TRBV18 and TRBJ1-2, is NAGVMQNPRHLVRRRGQEARLRCSPMKGHSHVYWYRQLPEEGLKFMVYLQKENIIDESGMPKERFSAEFPKEGPSILRIQQVVRGDSAAYFCASSPPGLAADTFGSGTRLTVV.

V is TRBV27 and J is TRBJ1-4; the D gene is possibly TRBD1 (5 bases). With 7 bases removed from V and 8 bases from J, the gap between germline ends came to 20 bases. CDR3 length: 15 residues. The germline CDR1 and CDR2 sequences are MNHEY and SMNVEV (reference sequence). CDR3 DNA sequence: TGTGCCAGCAATCAGGGAGGTCCGGGCCGGGAAAAACTGTTTTTT. Protein sequence: CASNQGGPGREKLFF.

This chain links TRBV4-3 with TRBJ2-4, with 7 bases fitting TRBD1. Trimming cost V 3 bases and J 6 bases; bases outside gene matches: 8. The germline CDR1 and CDR2 sequences are LGHNA and YSLEER. The CDR3 totals 15 residues. The CDR3: CASSQDQTGRNIQYF. The CDR3 region has the DNA TGCGCCAGCAGCCAGGACCAGACAGGGCGAAACATTCAGTACTTC.

This chain joins TRBV9 and TRBJ2-1, with a tentative D call TRBD2 (5 bases). Trimming pared 0 bases from V and 0 bases from J, leaving 10 bases between. This CDR3 has 16 amino acids. The V gene's germline CDR1 is SGDLS and CDR2 YYNGEE. CDR3 residues: CASSVVGESSYNEQFF. CDR3 sequence (DNA): TGTGCCAGCAGCGTAGTCGGGGAAAGCTCCTACAATGAGCAGTTCTTC.

The rearrangement uses TRBV7-3 and TRBJ2-1; 15 nucleotides align to TRBD2. Germline V gene lookup returns CDR1 SGHTA and CDR2 FQGTGA. V lost 3 bases, J lost 9 bases, and 12 bases stayed unmatched. The CDR3 runs to 18 residues. The CDR3 sequence is CASSFYGIGTSGRTEQFF. In nucleotides, the CDR3 is TGTGCCAGCAGCTTCTACGGCATTGGGACTAGCGGGAGGACTGAGCAGTTCTTC.